The 32 T cell receptor beta chains listed next were all sequenced from one sample in a study of cytomegalovirus exposure and HLA in healthy donors. Libraries were prepared by immunoSEQ multiplex PCR; TCRdb keeps only in-frame clonotypes and omits some of them. This table holds 150,000 to 160,000 clones, approximately 86% found once. The sample was PBMCs. The source of these receptors is a young man in good health and CMV-seropositive.

This chain joins TRBV5-1 and TRBJ1-4; a weak D match, TRBD1 (5 bases). V was pared by 0 bases and J by 2 bases, with 14 bases between. This CDR3 has 17 residues. Germline CDR1 and CDR2: SGHRS and YFSETQ. The CDR3 DNA follows: TGCGCCAGCAGCTTGGGACGTGGGACTGGCACTAATGAAAAACTGTTTTTT. As protein: CASSLGRGTGTNEKLFF.

The rearrangement joins TRBV9 to TRBJ2-5; 13 bases line up with TRBD2. V dropped 0 bases and J dropped 5; count of bases not matched to a gene: 10. CDR3 length equals 18 residues. Germline CDR1 and CDR2: SGDLS and YYNGEE. CDR3 DNA: TGTGCCAGCAGCGTAGCCCCGACTAGCGGGGGGACCTTGGAGACCCAGTACTTC. Amino acid sequence: CASSVAPTSGGTLETQYF.

The CDR3 spells CASSAVGYPGTAYGYTF. CDR3 bases: TGTGCCAGCAGCGCCGTAGGCTACCCCGGGACAGCATATGGCTACACCTTC. The genes are TRBV9 and TRBJ1-2, with 7 bases matching TRBD1. Per the germline V gene, CDR1 is SGDLS and CDR2 is YYNGEE. This CDR3 region has 17 residues. V trimming: 3 bases; J trimming: 5 bases; junction bases outside the gene matches: 16. Filled out from reference TRBV9 and TRBJ1-2, the complete variable domain reads DSGVTQTPKHLITATGQRVTLRCSPRSGDLSVYWYQQSLDQGLQFLIQYYNGEERAKGNILERFSAQQFPDLHSELNLSSLELGDSALYFCASSAVGYPGTAYGYTFGSGTRLTVV.

This clone was seen a single time. V gene TRBV7-6 combines with J gene TRBJ1-2; D may be TRBD1 (5 bases). Germline CDR1 reads SGHVS; CDR2 reads FNYEAQ. V was trimmed by 1 base and J by 8 bases, leaving 11 bases between them. The CDR3 spans 13 residues. Here the CDR3 DNA reads TGTGCCAGCAGCTTAGACCAGGGCAGAGGCTACACCTTC. This sequence encodes CASSLDQGRGYTF.

This sequence joins TRBV23-1 and TRBJ2-4; 7 nucleotides match TRBD1. TRBV23-1 is recorded as an ORF, its role being uncertain. After removal of 0 bases from V and 1 base from J, the junction contained 6 bases not matched to a gene. The CDR3 is 17 residues long. CDR3 loop: CASSQSRTGRAKNIQYF. CDR3 sequence (DNA): TGCGCCAGCAGTCAATCCCGGACAGGACGGGCCAAAAACATTCAGTACTTC.

The V call is TRBV4-3, the J call TRBJ2-4; no clear D. V gave up 1 base and J gave up 0 bases, with 10 bases separating them. The germline V gene encodes CDR1 LGHNA and CDR2 YSLEER. This CDR3 has 16 residues. The CDR3 nucleotides are TGCGCCAGCAGCCAAGTAGGTTCGGGAGCCAAAAACATTCAGTACTTC. Its protein is CASSQVGSGAKNIQYF.

The J gene is TRBJ1-5, the V gene TRBV6-5; 10 bases match TRBD1. V shed 6 bases, J shed 5 bases, and the junction held 7 bases outside the gene matches. CDR3 length: 15 residues. CDR1 and CDR2 from the germline V gene are MNHEY and SVGAGI. The chain's CDR3 is CASSLGGTGDQPQHF. The CDR3 nucleotides are TGTGCCAGCAGCCTCGGCGGGACAGGGGATCAGCCCCAGCATTTT.

V usage is TRBV7-9 and J usage is TRBJ2-7, with 11 bases that match TRBD1. CDR1 SEHNR and CDR2 FQNEAQ come from the germline V gene (reference sequence). This CDR3 has 15 amino acids. Unmatched junction bases numbered 8, after V lost 4 bases and J lost 6 bases. In DNA form, the CDR3 reads TGTGCCAGCAGCTCCCGGACAGGGGGCTACGGCGAGCAGTACTTC. Its translation: CASSSRTGGYGEQYF.

CDR3 sequence (DNA): TGTGCCAGCAGCCCGGACTCGTATAGCTCCTACAATGAGCAGTTCTTC. It encodes CASSPDSYSSYNEQFF. The chain links TRBV5-4 to TRBJ2-1; maybe TRBD2 (5 bases). The CDR3 is made up of 16 amino acids. Trimming shortened V by 4 bases and J by 0 bases, and 14 bases separated the two germline ends. Germline V gene sequence: CDR1 SGHNT, CDR2 YYREEE (reference sequence).

This clone was observed a single time. The genes are TRBV7-3 and TRBJ2-3, with TRBD1 matching over 8 bases. Trimming cost V 4 bases and J 2 bases; bases outside gene matches: 5. The germline gives CDR1 SGHTA, CDR2 FQGTGA. The CDR3 is 15 residues long. CDR3 protein: CASSSQGAPTDTQYF. The CDR3 coding sequence is TGTGCCAGCAGCTCCCAGGGGGCGCCCACAGATACGCAGTATTTT.

The chain couples TRBV5-6 to TRBJ1-1, with 7 bases that match TRBD1. The CDR3 has 14 residues. Germline values: CDR1 SGHDT, CDR2 YYEEEE. V lost 2 bases to trimming and J lost 2 bases; unmatched junction nucleotides: 3. The CDR3 protein is CASSFWTGNTEAFF. The CDR3 bases are TGTGCCAGCAGCTTCTGGACAGGCAACACTGAAGCTTTCTTT. Variable domain in full (rest from reference TRBV5-6 and TRBJ1-1): DAGVTQSPTHLIKTRGQQVTLRCSPKSGHDTVSWYQQALGQGPQFIFQYYEEEERQRGNFPDRFSGHQFPNYSSELNVNALLLGDSALYLCASSFWTGNTEAFFGQGTRLTVV.

DNA for the CDR3: TGTGCCAGTAGTCCAGGGACAGGGGGGAACTATGGCTACACCTTC. Its protein is CASSPGTGGNYGYTF. The gene calls are TRBV19 and TRBJ1-2; 11 nucleotides line up with TRBD1. The CDR3 spans 15 residues. After removal of 5 bases from V and 2 bases from J, the junction contained 4 bases not matched to a gene. From germline, CDR1 is LNHDA and CDR2 SQIVND (reference sequence).

The chain recombines TRBV5-1 with TRBJ2-1; a weak D match, TRBD2 (6 bases). Germline assignment: CDR1 SGHRS and CDR2 YFSETQ. V lost 0 bases and J 6 bases, leaving 16 bases between the germline ends. The CDR3 is 16 residues long. Written as DNA, the CDR3 is TGCGCCAGCAGCTTGGAGGTCGGACTACCCGCCAATGAGCAGTTCTTC. Translating gives CASSLEVGLPANEQFF. The whole variable domain, remainder taken from reference TRBV5-1 and TRBJ2-1, is KAGVTQTPRYLIKTRGQQVTLSCSPISGHRSVSWYQQTPGQGLQFLFEYFSETQRNKGNFPGRFSGRQFSNSRSEMNVSTLELGDSALYLCASSLEVGLPANEQFFGPGTRLTVL.

The V call is TRBV5-6, the J call TRBJ2-3; 9 bases agree with TRBD2. From germline, CDR1 is SGHDT and CDR2 YYEEEE. Trimming at V came to 0 bases and at J to 7 bases, leaving 3 bases not matched to a gene. This CDR3 is 14 amino acids long. CDR3 sequence: CASSLGTSAHTQYF. The CDR3 coding sequence is TGTGCCAGCAGCTTGGGGACTAGCGCCCATACGCAGTATTTT.

The J gene is TRBJ2-5, the V gene TRBV5-1; the D is unclear. Germline CDR1 reads SGHRS; CDR2 reads YFSETQ. V was cut by 0 bases and J by 3 bases, with 9 bases left in between. The CDR3 has 14 residues. The CDR3 here is CASSLGRLEETQYF. The DNA for the CDR3 is TGCGCCAGCAGCTTGGGGCGCCTAGAAGAGACCCAGTACTTC. The full variable domain, its missing parts supplied by reference TRBV5-1 and TRBJ2-5, is KAGVTQTPRYLIKTRGQQVTLSCSPISGHRSVSWYQQTPGQGLQFLFEYFSETQRNKGNFPGRFSGRQFSNSRSEMNVSTLELGDSALYLCASSLGRLEETQYFGPGTRLLVL.

This rearrangement joins TRBV27 to TRBJ2-5; 8 nucleotides align to TRBD2. Germline-derived CDR1 and CDR2 are MNHEY and SMNVEV (reference sequence). This CDR3 comprises 17 residues. After removal of 6 bases from V and 3 bases from J, the junction contained 15 bases not matched to a gene. In DNA, the CDR3 is TGTGCCAGCAGGGAGGGAAGGAGGACGGGAGGGAAAGAGACCCAGTACTTC. Translated, it gives CASREGRRTGGKETQYF.

The gene calls are TRBV7-9 and TRBJ2-3; D may be TRBD2 (5 bases). Trimming removed 5 bases from V and 4 bases from J, with 10 bases in between. This CDR3 has 13 amino acids. Germline CDR1 is SEHNR and CDR2 is FQNEAQ (reference sequence). The CDR3 here is CASSNTSSDTQYF. The CDR3 nucleotides read TGTGCCAGCAGCAACACTAGTTCAGATACGCAGTATTTT.

This clone was seen once. This chain links TRBV29-1 with TRBJ1-2; a possible D gene is TRBD1 (6 bases). With 6 bases removed from V and 1 base from J, the gap between germline ends came to 12 bases. Germline-derived CDR1 and CDR2 are SQVTM and ANQGSEA. The CDR3 spans 13 residues. CDR3 region: CSVGTSLNYGYTF. The DNA for the CDR3 is TGCAGCGTCGGGACATCCCTTAACTATGGCTACACCTTC.

The chain links TRBV18 to TRBJ1-5; D unresolved. The germline V gene encodes CDR1 KGHSH and CDR2 LQKENI. The CDR3 has 16 residues. With 2 bases removed from V and 4 bases from J, the gap between germline ends came to 15 bases. The chain's CDR3 is CASSPSNQLRNQPQHF. The CDR3 nucleotides are TGTGCCAGCTCACCATCAAACCAGTTGCGGAATCAGCCCCAGCATTTT.

The rearrangement joins TRBV11-1 to TRBJ2-5; D is possibly TRBD1 (6 bases). The V gene's germline CDR1 is SGHAT and CDR2 FQDESV (reference sequence). Deletions cut 5 bases from V and 1 base from J, with 11 bases between. The CDR3 is 14 residues long. In DNA form, the CDR3 reads TGTGCCAGCAGCCAGGACAGAAGCCAAGAGACCCAGTACTTC. As protein: CASSQDRSQETQYF.

The gene calls are TRBV25-1 and TRBJ1-5, with D possibly TRBD1 on 5 matching bases. Germline V gives CDR1 MGHDK, CDR2 SYGVNS. This CDR3 contains 17 residues. Deletions cut 0 bases from V and 4 bases from J, with 16 bases between. This CDR3 reads CASSEYRGGPQNQPQHF. The CDR3 nucleotides are TGTGCCAGCAGTGAATATCGGGGGGGACCTCAAAATCAGCCCCAGCATTTT.

This clone occurred once. The CDR3 sequence: CASSQTRMNTEAFF. CDR3 nucleotides: TGCGCCAGCAGCCAAACGAGAATGAACACTGAAGCTTTCTTT. The chain links TRBV4-3 to TRBJ1-1; D call uncertain. The CDR3 runs to 14 residues. Germline lookup yields CDR1 LGHNA and CDR2 YSLEER. Trimming took off 2 bases at V and 0 bases at J, with 7 bases between the two ends.

The genes are TRBV7-2 and TRBJ1-4, with 9 bases identical to TRBD1. V dropped 5 bases and J dropped 7; count of bases not matched to a gene: 5. The CDR3 totals 14 residues. CDR1 is SGHTA, CDR2 FQGNSA, per germline. The DNA for the CDR3 is TGTGCCAGCAGCGCAGACAGGGGGTTTGAAAAACTGTTTTTT. It specifies CASSADRGFEKLFF.

The genes are TRBV30 and TRBJ1-4, with TRBD1 as a possible D gene (6 bases). The CDR3 consists of 15 residues. Germline CDR1 reads GTSNPN; CDR2 reads SVGIG (reference sequence). Trimming stripped 1 base from V and 8 bases from J, with 17 bases between. The CDR3 DNA reads as TGTGCCTGGAGTGGCCGGGGCGCCAGGGGAGAAAAACTGTTTTTT. It is translated as CAWSGRGARGEKLFF.

The chain couples TRBV7-2 to TRBJ1-1; possible D gene TRBD1, 5 bases. This CDR3 is 15 amino acids long. Looked up from germline, CDR1 is SGHTA and CDR2 is FQGNSA. V shed 1 base and J shed 1 base, with 10 bases lying between them. CDR3 bases: TGTGCCAGCAGCTTAGGGGGGGTTCCGAACACTGAAGCTTTCTTT. Its protein product is CASSLGGVPNTEAFF. The full variable domain, rest sourced from reference TRBV7-2 and TRBJ1-1, is GAGVSQSPSNKVTEKGKDVELRCDPISGHTALYWYRQSLGQGLEFLIYFQGNSAPDKSGLPSDRFSAERTGGSVSTLTIQRTQQEDSAVYLCASSLGGVPNTEAFFGQGTRLTVV.

CDR3 region: CASSQGSGYGYTF. The CDR3 bases are TGTGCCAGCAGTCAGGGTTCTGGGTATGGCTACACCTTC. V and J are TRBV27 and TRBJ1-2; perhaps TRBD1 as D (5 bases). CDR1 and CDR2 from the germline V gene are MNHEY and SMNVEV (reference sequence). The CDR3 spans 13 residues. V was pared by 5 bases and J by 5 bases, with 12 bases between.

J is TRBJ1-2 and V is TRBV21-1; the DNA was not used to check the table's D call, TRBD1. TRBV21-1 is labeled a pseudogene. The CDR3 has 14 residues. The CDR3 here is CASPIPGDGYGYTF. The CDR3 DNA reads as TGTGCCAGCCCTATCCCAGGGGATGGCTATGGCTACACCTTC.

This chain links TRBV29-1 with TRBJ2-7; 10 positions match TRBD1. Trimming at V came to 3 bases and at J to 3 bases, leaving 5 bases not matched to a gene. The CDR3 runs 14 residues. Germline V gene lookup returns CDR1 SQVTM and CDR2 ANQGSEA. CDR3 in amino acids: CSVERTGGGYEQYF. CDR3 DNA sequence: TGCAGCGTTGAGAGGACAGGGGGAGGCTACGAGCAGTACTTC.

The chain employs TRBV2 and TRBJ1-1; D possibly corresponds to TRBD1 (5 bases). The CDR3 is made up of 18 amino acids. The V gene's germline CDR1 is SNHLY and CDR2 FYNNEI. Trimming removed 7 bases from V and 1 base from J, with 25 bases in between. CDR3 amino acids: CASTTHPNYGRANTEAFF. DNA of the CDR3: TGTGCCAGCACTACACACCCCAATTATGGCAGGGCGAACACTGAAGCTTTCTTT.

The chain combines TRBV4-1 with TRBJ1-5; no reliable D call. Germline V lookup: CDR1 MGHRA, CDR2 YSYEKL. The CDR3 is 18 residues long. V was trimmed by 0 bases and J by 0 bases, leaving 15 bases between them. The CDR3 protein is CASSQDARTRYSNQPQHF. For the CDR3, the DNA is TGCGCCAGCAGCCAAGATGCGAGAACCCGTTATAGCAATCAGCCCCAGCATTTT.

The chain combines TRBV7-9 with TRBJ2-2; D call uncertain. Germline loops: CDR1 SEHNR, CDR2 FQNEAQ (reference sequence). CDR3 length: 14 amino acids. The V end lost 4 bases, the J end lost 5 bases, and 11 bases lay between the germline ends. The CDR3 DNA reads as TGTGCCAGCAGCTCCAACAGTCTGACCGGGGAGCTGTTTTTT. Translation gives CASSSNSLTGELFF.

V is TRBV6-6 and J is TRBJ1-1; tentative D call: TRBD1 (5 bases). Germline CDR1 and CDR2: MNHNY and SVGAGI (reference sequence). The germline V and J ends were trimmed by 8 bases and 3 bases, with 7 bases remaining between them. This CDR3 has 11 amino acids. Here the CDR3 DNA reads TGTGCCAGCGGCAGGGACACTGAAGCTTTCTTT. Protein: CASGRDTEAFF.